These 27 T cell receptor beta chains were sequenced from one sample in a study of PD-1 and CTLA-4 blockade in melanoma. Clones were sequenced by immunoSEQ multiplex PCR, and TCRdb holds only the in-frame ones, with some missing. The data contain around 15,000 clones, 70% to 80% of them singletons. Specimen: CD8+ T cells from peripheral blood, collected from a patient given anti-PD-1 treatment. The receptor set was obtained from a human donor with melanoma.

This sequence joins TRBV6-5 and TRBJ1-1, with D uncertain. The CDR3 is 15 amino acids. Germline-derived CDR1 and CDR2 are MNHEY and SVGAGI. V was pared by 0 bases and J by 3 bases, with 11 bases between. The CDR3 DNA reads as TGTGCCAGCAGTTACTCAGGCAGGAGGGACACTGAAGCTTTCTTT. This sequence encodes CASSYSGRRDTEAFF.

The genes are TRBV11-3 and TRBJ2-1, with D possibly TRBD2 on 6 matching bases. The CDR3 runs to 15 residues. Germline CDR1 SGHNT, CDR2 YENEEA. Trimming took off 1 base at V and 9 bases at J, with 16 bases between the two ends. The CDR3, as DNA: TGTGCCAGCAGCTTAGCCCCCGGGGGACGAAGTGAGCAGTTCTTC. Encoded protein: CASSLAPGGRSEQFF.

V gene TRBV5-1 combines with J gene TRBJ1-3; no definite D call. Deletions cut 2 bases from V and 2 bases from J, with 8 bases between. The CDR3 extends over 14 amino acids. The germline CDR1 and CDR2 sequences are SGHRS and YFSETQ. CDR3 residues: CASSFDGTGNTIYF. In nucleotides, the CDR3 is TGCGCCAGCAGCTTCGACGGAACTGGAAACACCATATATTTT.

In its sample, this clone was seen once. The genes are TRBV7-6 and TRBJ1-3; D not certain. Trimming left V 5 bases short and J 1 base short, with 6 bases between. CDR1 and CDR2 (germline): SGHVS, FNYEAQ. This CDR3 has 13 residues. The CDR3 nucleotides read TGTGCCAGCAGCCTCAATTCTGGAAACACCATATATTTT. This sequence encodes CASSLNSGNTIYF.

This clone was counted a single time. The gene calls are TRBV29-1 and TRBJ2-7; TRBD2 is a possible D gene (6 bases). The CDR3 is 14 amino acids. CDR1 and CDR2 from the germline V gene are SQVTM and ANQGSEA. Trimming removed 6 bases at V and 2 bases at J, with 17 bases between. The DNA of the CDR3 is TGCAGCGTCGGACTACTTTACAGCCCCTACGAGCAGTACTTC. Protein product: CSVGLLYSPYEQYF.

This clone occurred a few times. V is TRBV7-9 and J is TRBJ2-7; TRBD2 might be the D (5 bases). V was trimmed by 5 bases and J by 4 bases, leaving 12 bases between them. CDR3 length: 13 amino acids. Germline values: CDR1 SEHNR, CDR2 FQNEAQ (reference sequence). Written as DNA, the CDR3 is TGTGCCAGCAGCCTGACTACAACGTACGAGCAGTACTTC. Translating it yields CASSLTTTYEQYF.

This rearrangement joins TRBV7-9 to TRBJ1-3; D gene ambiguous. From germline, CDR1 is SEHNR and CDR2 FQNEAQ (reference sequence). V lost 5 bases and J lost 3, with 14 bases in between. The CDR3 is made up of 15 amino acids. The CDR3 spells CASSHNERLGNTIYF. The CDR3 DNA sequence: TGTGCCAGCAGCCACAACGAGAGACTTGGAAACACCATATATTTT.

A remark on this clone: A read error may produce the germline difference seen at one junction end. The chain employs TRBV6-5 and TRBJ1-2; no clear D. CDR1 is MNHEY and CDR2 is SVGAGI in the germline V gene. The CDR3 sequence is 12 residues long. The CDR3 spells CASSYSLDVQLF. CDR3 DNA: TGTGCCAGCAGTTACTCTTTAGACGTACAGCTCTTC.

V gene TRBV19 combines with J gene TRBJ2-3, with 7 nucleotides matching TRBD1. V shed 3 bases and J 0 bases; nucleotides not matched to a gene: 6. The CDR3 is made up of 16 amino acids. Per the germline V gene, CDR1 is LNHDA and CDR2 is SQIVND (reference sequence). The CDR3 loop reads CASSIGLDRSTDTQYF. The CDR3 nucleotides read TGTGCCAGTAGTATCGGTTTGGACAGGAGCACAGATACGCAGTATTTT.

The chain joins TRBV24-1 to TRBJ1-4; D is ambiguous. CDR1 is KGHDR and CDR2 is SFDVKD in the germline V gene. The CDR3 totals 15 residues. Trimming cost V 2 bases and J 4 bases, with 10 bases left between them. The CDR3 DNA follows: TGTGCCACCAGTGATTCAAGACCCGATAATGAAAAACTGTTTTTT. Translation: CATSDSRPDNEKLFF.

The genes are TRBV24-1 and TRBJ2-3; TRBD1 matches 8 bases. Germline CDR1 reads KGHDR; CDR2 reads SFDVKD. The ends lost 9 bases at V and 3 bases at J; junction bases unmatched: 1. The CDR3 totals 12 residues. CDR3 amino acids: CATGTGTDTQYF. Written as DNA, the CDR3 is TGTGCCACCGGGACAGGTACAGATACGCAGTATTTT.

On this clone itself: At one end, the junction sequence differs from germline, possibly due to a read error. The chain joins TRBV27 to TRBJ2-3; TRBD1 matches at 9 bases. The V gene's germline CDR1 is MNHEY and CDR2 SMNVEV (reference sequence). CDR3 length: 15 amino acids. DNA of the CDR3: TGTGCCAGCAGTTTGGGACAGGGATTAGGGTATACGGAGTATTTT. This codes for CASSLGQGLGYTEYF.

This clone was counted a few times. This chain links TRBV7-9 with TRBJ2-4; 8 positions agree with TRBD1. V shed 5 bases and J 0 bases; nucleotides not matched to a gene: 6. The germline CDR1 and CDR2 sequences are SEHNR and FQNEAQ (reference sequence). CDR3 length equals 16 residues. CDR3 loop: CASSLTGAPAKNIQYF. The CDR3 bases are TGTGCCAGCAGCCTGACAGGGGCCCCAGCCAAAAACATTCAGTACTTC.

The gene calls are TRBV15 and TRBJ2-1; 8 bases match TRBD1. Unmatched junction bases numbered 5, after V lost 0 bases and J lost 4 bases. This CDR3 region has 16 residues. Germline V gene data show CDR1 as LNHNV and CDR2 as YYDKDF (reference sequence). CDR3 sequence reads: CATSRDKQGAYNEQFF. DNA of the CDR3: TGTGCCACCAGCAGAGATAAGCAGGGGGCGTACAATGAGCAGTTCTTC.

This clone was observed a single time. The chain employs TRBV30 and TRBJ2-6; TRBD1 aligns across 7 bases. Per germline, CDR1 GTSNPN and CDR2 SVGIG (reference sequence). J lost 10 bases, V lost 2 bases, and 2 bases had no gene match. The CDR3 loop spans 12 amino acids. The CDR3: CAWSWTGNVLTF. CDR3 DNA: TGTGCCTGGAGTTGGACAGGTAACGTCCTGACTTTC.

This rearrangement joins TRBV2 to TRBJ2-3; D remains unclear. The CDR3 extends over 14 amino acids. Germline V gene sequence: CDR1 SNHLY, CDR2 FYNNEI. The V gene lost 6 bases and the J gene lost 4 bases, with 14 bases spanning the gap. CDR3 in DNA: TGTGCCAGCAGCAAATCGGTCGGGCCAGATACGCAGTATTTT. It is translated as CASSKSVGPDTQYF.

V is TRBV7-8 and J is TRBJ2-7; the match to TRBD1 covers 7 bases. Germline V gives CDR1 SGHVS, CDR2 FQNEAQ. Germline trimming cut 5 bases from V and 5 bases from J; bases unmatched to any gene: 15. The CDR3 runs to 16 residues. The CDR3 spells CASSTRTGGPPHEQYF. CDR3 nucleotides: TGTGCCAGCAGCACCCGGACAGGTGGACCACCCCACGAGCAGTACTTC.

The J gene is TRBJ1-1, the V gene TRBV5-4; 7 bases fit TRBD1. Germline V gene lookup returns CDR1 SGHNT and CDR2 YYREEE (reference sequence). The CDR3 runs to 13 residues. The trim removed 5 bases at V and 8 bases at J, leaving 9 bases unmatched. CDR3: CASSLFRDSEAFF. As DNA, the CDR3 is TGTGCCAGCAGTCTCTTCCGGGACAGCGAAGCTTTCTTT.

The rearrangement links TRBV27 to TRBJ2-1; 11 nucleotides match TRBD1. The J segment lost 8 bases and the V segment lost 10 bases, leaving 10 bases of the junction unmatched. Germline assignment: CDR1 MNHEY and CDR2 SMNVEV (reference sequence). This CDR3 has 14 residues. The CDR3 reads CATGGQGAPYEQFF. CDR3 nucleotides: TGTGCCACCGGCGGACAGGGGGCGCCGTATGAGCAGTTCTTC.

This sequence joins TRBV27 and TRBJ2-7; TRBD2 is a possible D gene (5 bases). In germline, CDR1 is MNHEY, CDR2 SMNVEV (reference sequence). The V end lost 4 bases, the J end lost 2 bases, and 12 bases lay between the germline ends. The CDR3 spans 14 residues. In DNA form, the CDR3 reads TGTGCCAGCAGTTCATTAGCGACTACCTACGAGCAGTACTTC. Its protein is CASSSLATTYEQYF.

The CDR3 region has the DNA TGCGCCAGCTCGCCTGGGACAGACAACAATGAGCAGTTCTTC. It translates to CASSPGTDNNEQFF. The V gene is TRBV5-1, the J gene TRBJ2-1, with TRBD1 matching over 7 bases. The CDR3 totals 14 residues. Per germline, CDR1 SGHRS and CDR2 YFSETQ. Trimming took 7 bases from V and 5 from J; bases not matched to a gene: 9.

This rearrangement joins TRBV11-1 to TRBJ2-1; 8 bases align to TRBD1. The CDR3 sequence is 15 residues long. V dropped 2 bases and J dropped 7; count of bases not matched to a gene: 7. Per the germline V gene, CDR1 is SGHAT and CDR2 is FQDESV (reference sequence). CDR3 amino acids: CASSLSQGAQNEQFF. In DNA form, the CDR3 reads TGTGCCAGCAGCTTATCCCAGGGGGCGCAGAATGAGCAGTTCTTC.

This clone was counted only a few times. The chain's CDR3 is CASSAGGGAGANVLTF. The CDR3 DNA follows: TGCGCCAGCAGCGCCGGAGGGGGCGCTGGGGCCAACGTCCTGACTTTC. The chain links TRBV4-1 to TRBJ2-6, with D possibly TRBD1 on 7 matching bases. There are 16 residues in the CDR3. The V end was cut by 5 bases, the J end by 2 bases, with 13 bases between. Germline CDR1 MGHRA, CDR2 YSYEKL.

V is TRBV6-1 and J is TRBJ1-1; possibly TRBD1 for D (6 bases). CDR1 MNHNS and CDR2 SASEGT come from the germline V gene. The CDR3 length is 15 residues. With 2 bases removed from V and 3 bases from J, the gap between germline ends came to 13 bases. The CDR3 DNA reads TGTGCCAGCAGTGAACCTGGTCAGGGGCACACTGAAGCTTTCTTT. It encodes CASSEPGQGHTEAFF.

The chain employs TRBV19 and TRBJ2-7; TRBD2 matches at 10 bases. With 6 bases clipped from V and 5 bases from J, the junction kept 10 bases outside the gene matches. Germline V CDR1 and CDR2: LNHDA, SQIVND (reference sequence). The CDR3 loop spans 15 amino acids. The CDR3 loop reads CASRPLLAGFDEQYF. As DNA, the CDR3 is TGTGCCAGTAGGCCTCTACTAGCGGGATTTGACGAGCAGTACTTC.

The V gene is TRBV7-9, the J gene TRBJ2-3; D is undetermined. CDR1 and CDR2 from the germline V gene are SEHNR and FQNEAQ (reference sequence). V was cut by 1 base and J by 0 bases, with 8 bases left in between. There are 15 residues in the CDR3. The CDR3 DNA reads as TGTGCCAGCAGCTTAGGGTCATCTAGCACAGATACGCAGTATTTT. It is translated as CASSLGSSSTDTQYF.

This clone is termed medium-sized. The chain has TRBV4-1 and TRBJ1-5; TRBD1 matches at 8 bases. This CDR3 is built from 15 residues. The V gene's germline CDR1 is MGHRA and CDR2 YSYEKL. The junction had 5 bases not matched to a gene; V was cut back by 0 bases and J by 7 bases. CDR3 in DNA: TGCGCCAGCAGCCAAGATAGGACAGGGAGACAGCCCCAGCATTTT. Amino acids: CASSQDRTGRQPQHF.